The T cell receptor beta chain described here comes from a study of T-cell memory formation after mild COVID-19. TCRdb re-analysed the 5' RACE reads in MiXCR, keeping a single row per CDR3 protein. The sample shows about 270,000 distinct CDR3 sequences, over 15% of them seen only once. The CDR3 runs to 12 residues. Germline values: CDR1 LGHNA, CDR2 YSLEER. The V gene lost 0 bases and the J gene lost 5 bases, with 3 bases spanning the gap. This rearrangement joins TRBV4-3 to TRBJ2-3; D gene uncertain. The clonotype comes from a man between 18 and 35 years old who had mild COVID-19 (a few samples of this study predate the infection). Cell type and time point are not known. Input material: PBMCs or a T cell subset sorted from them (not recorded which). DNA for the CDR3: TGCGCCAGCAGCCAAGAGGGAGATACGCAGTATTTT. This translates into CASSQEGDTQYF.